This passage covers 29 T cell receptor beta chains from one sample sequenced in a study of blood T cell repertoires in COVID-19. Data came from immunoSEQ multiplex PCR; TCRdb stores just in-frame clones and leaves some out. The sample has some 98,000 clones; under 90% are singletons. The sequenced material came from peripheral blood. These receptor sequences come from a human donor in a cohort sampled during active COVID-19.

The rearrangement uses TRBV2 and TRBJ1-1, with TRBD1 matching over 11 bases. This CDR3 is 13 amino acids long. The V gene end was trimmed by 8 bases and the J gene end by 7 bases; junction bases not matched to a gene: 6. Per the germline V gene, CDR1 is SNHLY and CDR2 is FYNNEI. The CDR3 loop reads CASGGQGAVEAFF. In nucleotides, the CDR3 is TGTGCCAGCGGCGGACAGGGGGCAGTTGAAGCTTTCTTT.

Worth noting for this clone: An end of the junction differs from the germline gene, which may be a read error. This chain uses TRBV6-4 with TRBJ2-3, with D possibly matching TRBD2 (5 bases). The CDR3 extends over 13 amino acids. Germline-derived CDR1 and CDR2 are MRHNA and SNTAGT. The CDR3 spells CASSDSTTSTPYF. The DNA of the CDR3 is TGTGCCAGCAGTGACTCCACTACTAGTACGCCGTATTTT.

The V call is TRBV24-1, the J call TRBJ2-5, with 15 bases identical to TRBD2. This CDR3 is 16 amino acids long. The germline gives CDR1 KGHDR, CDR2 SFDVKD. Trimming at V came to 2 bases and at J to 4 bases, leaving 1 base not matched to a gene. Here the CDR3 reads CATSDSGLAGGETQYF. CDR3 coding DNA: TGTGCCACCAGTGATTCGGGACTAGCGGGAGGAGAGACCCAGTACTTC.

In this sample, this clone turned up once. The rearrangement links TRBV10-3 to TRBJ2-1, with D perhaps matching TRBD2 (6 bases). The CDR3 consists of 13 residues. The ends were cut back, 11 bases at V and 6 bases at J, with 17 bases in the middle. Germline-derived CDR1 and CDR2 are ENHRY and SYGVKD. CDR3 protein: CAVEVGGTNEQFF. In DNA, the CDR3 is TGTGCCGTCGAGGTAGGAGGGACCAATGAGCAGTTCTTC.

This clone occurred a few times. The genes are TRBV5-6 and TRBJ2-1; D possibly corresponds to TRBD1 (6 bases). In germline, CDR1 is SGHDT, CDR2 YYEEEE. CDR3 length: 15 residues. V dropped 0 bases and J dropped 10 bases, with 17 bases sitting between them. The CDR3 here is CASSLGTGIGEEQFF. The CDR3 DNA reads TGTGCCAGCAGCTTGGGTACAGGGATCGGAGAAGAGCAGTTCTTC.

The CDR3: CASSLLFYEQYF. In DNA form, the CDR3 reads TGTGCCAGCAGTTTACTTTTCTACGAGCAGTACTTC. V is TRBV28 and J is TRBJ2-7; D is uncertain. The CDR3 is 12 residues long. Germline CDR1 and CDR2: MDHEN and SYDVKM. The V end was cut by 2 bases, the J end by 3 bases, with 5 bases between. The whole variable domain, filled in from reference TRBV28 and TRBJ2-7, reads DVKVTQSSRYLVKRTGEKVFLECVQDMDHENMFWYRQDPGLGLRLIYFSYDVKMKEKGDIPEGYSVSREKKERFSLILESASTNQTSMYLCASSLLFYEQYFGPGTRLTVT.

This chain connects TRBV5-1 to TRBJ1-4, with D unclear. Germline CDR1 reads SGHRS; CDR2 reads YFSETQ. Trimming stripped 6 bases from V and 0 bases from J, with 12 bases between. This CDR3 is built from 15 residues. The CDR3 DNA is TGCGCCAGCAAAAATAACCTAGCAACTAATGAAAAACTGTTTTTT. This encodes CASKNNLATNEKLFF.

This clone was detected a few times. The rearrangement uses TRBV10-3 and TRBJ2-7; 7 nucleotides align to TRBD2. Germline values: CDR1 ENHRY, CDR2 SYGVKD. Trimming removed 7 bases from V and 5 bases from J; junction bases left unmatched: 8. CDR3 length: 13 residues. CDR3 in DNA: TGTGCCATCAAGGAGGGAGGGCGGGACGAGCAGTACTTC. Translation gives CAIKEGGRDEQYF.

This rearrangement joins TRBV12-3 or TRBV12-4 to TRBJ1-5; D gene uncertain. The CDR3 covers 12 residues. Trimming shortened V by 7 bases and J by 6 bases, and 10 bases separated the two germline ends. CDR3 in amino acids: CASTPPGQPQHF. In nucleotides, the CDR3 is TGTGCCAGCACCCCACCGGGTCAGCCCCAGCATTTT.

About this clone itself: Other DNA sequences from this sample encode an identical CDR3 as well. The chain couples TRBV18 to TRBJ1-5; 8 nucleotides align to TRBD1. This CDR3 has 14 residues. The V gene end was trimmed by 5 bases and the J gene end by 1 base; junction bases not matched to a gene: 1. Germline-derived CDR1 and CDR2 are KGHSH and LQKENI. CDR3 sequence reads: CASSRQGSNQPQHF. In nucleotides, the CDR3 is TGTGCCAGCTCAAGACAGGGGAGCAATCAGCCCCAGCATTTT.

V is TRBV28 and J is TRBJ2-3; TRBD2 matches at 10 bases. Germline values: CDR1 MDHEN, CDR2 SYDVKM. This CDR3 spans 15 amino acids. Trimming cost V 5 bases and J 4 bases; bases outside gene matches: 6. The CDR3 spells CASSKAGGPADTQYF. The CDR3 nucleotides are TGTGCCAGCAGTAAAGCGGGAGGGCCGGCAGATACGCAGTATTTT.

Here the CDR3 DNA reads TGCGCCAGCAGCTTGGAGCCCCTGGGACAGGGGGCCGGGAATGAGCAGTTCTTC. It encodes CASSLEPLGQGAGNEQFF. The chain links TRBV5-1 to TRBJ2-1; 12 bases align to TRBD1. Germline trimming cut 0 bases from V and 7 bases from J; bases unmatched to any gene: 11. The CDR3 spans 18 residues. CDR1 SGHRS and CDR2 YFSETQ come from the germline V gene.

This chain connects TRBV5-4 to TRBJ1-2; TRBD1 agrees at 8 bases. V was clipped by 4 bases and J by 0 bases; unmatched bases: 8. Germline values: CDR1 SGHNT, CDR2 YYREEE (reference sequence). The CDR3 sequence is 16 residues long. The CDR3: CASSAGQVQANYGYTF. The CDR3 region has the DNA TGTGCCAGCAGCGCGGGACAGGTTCAAGCTAACTATGGCTACACCTTC.

This sequence joins TRBV4-1 and TRBJ2-4; weak D call: TRBD2 (5 bases). Trimming removed 1 base at V and 8 bases at J, with 15 bases between. The CDR3 contains 15 residues. The germline gives CDR1 MGHRA, CDR2 YSYEKL. CDR3 DNA sequence: TGCGCCAGCAGCCAAGCGCCCCCCCCCGGGGACATTCAGTACTTC. Protein: CASSQAPPPGDIQYF.

This chain joins TRBV7-9 and TRBJ2-1; 9 bases align to TRBD1. The CDR3 totals 14 residues. V was clipped by 0 bases and J by 8 bases; unmatched bases: 2. Germline values: CDR1 SEHNR, CDR2 FQNEAQ (reference sequence). The CDR3 sequence is CASSLARDRDEQFF. Written as DNA, the CDR3 is TGTGCCAGCAGCTTAGCGCGGGACAGGGATGAGCAGTTCTTC.

The rearrangement joins TRBV3-1 (or the pseudogene TRBV3-2) to TRBJ1-4; D not resolved. Germline V CDR1 and CDR2: LGHDT, YNNKEL (reference sequence). This CDR3 has 13 residues. Trimming shortened V by 4 bases and J by 3 bases, and 6 bases separated the two germline ends. CDR3 protein: CASSPVSNEKLFF. In nucleotides, the CDR3 is TGTGCCAGCAGCCCAGTTTCTAATGAAAAACTGTTTTTT.

The CDR3 DNA reads as TGTGCCAGCAGCTTGGGTACCGGGACAGGCCACAATGAGCAGTTCTTC. This translates into CASSLGTGTGHNEQFF. The rearrangement joins TRBV5-4 to TRBJ2-1; 8 nucleotides line up with TRBD1. CDR1 is SGHNT and CDR2 is YYREEE in the germline V gene (reference sequence). This CDR3 has 16 amino acids. V shed 0 bases, J shed 5 bases, and the junction held 7 bases outside the gene matches. Combining the CDR3 with reference TRBV5-4 and TRBJ2-1 gives the whole variable domain ETGVTQSPTHLIKTRGQQVTLRCSSQSGHNTVSWYQQALGQGPQFIFQYYREEENGRGNFPPRFSGLQFPNYSSELNVNALELDDSALYLCASSLGTGTGHNEQFFGPGTRLTVL.

The V call is TRBV5-1, the J call TRBJ2-3; possibly TRBD2 for D (6 bases). This CDR3 has 17 residues. With 0 bases removed from V and 3 bases from J, the gap between germline ends came to 17 bases. Germline-derived CDR1 and CDR2 are SGHRS and YFSETQ. CDR3 bases: TGCGCCAGCAGCTTGGCCTTAGCGCCGGGAGTAACAGATACGCAGTATTTT. Its translation is CASSLALAPGVTDTQYF.

This clone was observed a single time. V usage is TRBV29-1 and J usage is TRBJ1-2, with a possible D match to TRBD1 (6 bases). The ends were cut back, 4 bases at V and 8 bases at J, with 17 bases in the middle. The germline gives CDR1 SQVTM, CDR2 ANQGSEA. The CDR3 sequence is 13 residues long. CDR3 sequence (DNA): TGCAGCGTTGTCGAGGGGGGGGCTTGGGGCTACACCTTC. Translated: CSVVEGGAWGYTF.

This rearrangement joins TRBV7-9 to TRBJ2-5; 12 bases map to TRBD2. The V and J ends lost 5 bases and 4 bases, in that order; junction bases with no gene match: 5. The CDR3 totals 15 residues. Germline values: CDR1 SEHNR, CDR2 FQNEAQ (reference sequence). For the CDR3, the DNA is TGTGCCAGCAGCCAACGGACTAGCGGGATAGAGACCCAGTACTTC. Protein product: CASSQRTSGIETQYF.

CDR3 loop: CASSQGLAGSLEQFF. DNA for the CDR3: TGTGCCAGCAGCCAGGGACTAGCGGGAAGCCTTGAGCAGTTCTTC. J is TRBJ2-1 and V is TRBV4-2; TRBD2 matches at 13 bases. V gave up 3 bases and J gave up 9 bases; unmatched junction bases: 5. This CDR3 contains 15 residues. Per germline, CDR1 LGHNA and CDR2 YNFKEQ.

The V and J genes are TRBV20-1 and TRBJ2-7; D is ambiguous. The ends were cut back, 3 bases at V and 4 bases at J, with 16 bases in the middle. CDR1 is DFQATT and CDR2 is SNEGSKA in the germline V gene (reference sequence). The CDR3 extends over 14 amino acids. The CDR3 sequence: CSASLSRSPYEQYF. The DNA of the CDR3 is TGCAGTGCTAGTCTATCGCGGAGTCCATACGAGCAGTACTTC.

V and J are TRBV7-7 and TRBJ2-1, with 7 bases lining up with TRBD2. The V segment lost 7 bases and the J segment 3 bases; nucleotides outside the gene matches: 6. Per the germline V gene, CDR1 is SSHAT and CDR2 is FNYEAQ (reference sequence). The CDR3 runs 14 residues. The CDR3 sequence: CASKPQRDYNEQFF. In DNA form, the CDR3 reads TGTGCCAGCAAACCCCAGCGGGACTACAATGAGCAGTTCTTC.

The chain carries TRBV21-1 and TRBJ2-7; the DNA was not compared with TRBD1, the D call given in the table. TRBV21-1 corresponds to a pseudogene. CDR3 length: 14 residues. CDR3 coding DNA: TGTGCCAGCAGCAACCCGACAGGAAGCTACGAGCAGTACTTC. Encoded protein: CASSNPTGSYEQYF.

V gene TRBV18 combines with J gene TRBJ2-1, with D perhaps TRBD1 (5 bases). Looked up from germline, CDR1 is KGHSH and CDR2 is LQKENI. The CDR3 extends over 13 amino acids. V shed 2 bases and J shed 10 bases, with 12 bases lying between them. CDR3 protein: CASSPRGYLEQFF. The CDR3 region has the DNA TGTGCCAGCTCACCAAGGGGCTACTTGGAGCAGTTCTTC.

The V call is TRBV9, the J call TRBJ2-6; D is unresolved. Trimming left V 1 base short and J 1 base short, with 6 bases between. Germline V gene data show CDR1 as SGDLS and CDR2 as YYNGEE. This CDR3 contains 15 residues. CDR3 sequence reads: CASSVTTSGANVLTF. The CDR3, as DNA: TGTGCCAGCAGCGTAACCACATCTGGGGCCAACGTCCTGACTTTC.

The chain links TRBV28 to TRBJ1-3; 9 bases line up with TRBD1. The CDR3 length is 14 residues. The germline V gene has CDR1 MDHEN and CDR2 SYDVKM. The V and J ends lost 5 bases and 3 bases, in that order; junction bases with no gene match: 2. CDR3 sequence: CASSRQGVGNTIYF. The CDR3 DNA is TGTGCCAGCAGTAGACAGGGGGTTGGAAACACCATATATTTT.

This clone has a single count. This chain connects TRBV4-2 to TRBJ2-5; tentatively, D is TRBD1 (6 bases). Germline V gives CDR1 LGHNA, CDR2 YNFKEQ. This CDR3 contains 14 residues. Trimming left V 0 bases short and J 1 base short, with 6 bases between. CDR3 sequence reads: CASSQETGQETQYF. The CDR3 DNA reads as TGTGCCAGCAGCCAAGAGACAGGCCAAGAGACCCAGTACTTC.

The chain uses TRBV5-5 and TRBJ2-7, with TRBD1 identical over 9 bases. Losses at the gene ends were 0 bases for V and 0 bases for J; bases not matched to a gene: 4. The CDR3 length is 16 residues. Germline CDR1 reads SGHKS; CDR2 reads YYEKEE (reference sequence). Here the CDR3 DNA reads TGTGCCAGCAGCTTGGCGGGGGGACAGGGCTCCTACGAGCAGTACTTC. It encodes CASSLAGGQGSYEQYF. Drawing the rest from reference TRBV5-5 and TRBJ2-7, the complete variable domain is DAGVTQSPTHLIKTRGQQVTLRCSPISGHKSVSWYQQVLGQGPQFIFQYYEKEERGRGNFPDRFSARQFPNYSSELNVNALLLGDSALYLCASSLAGGQGSYEQYFGPGTRLTVT.